These 9 T cell receptor beta chains came from one sample sequenced in a study of vaccination and CD4 T cells after COVID-19. TCRdb re-called the PCR reads with MiXCR, one entry per CDR3 protein. Counted here are 20,000 to 25,000 distinct CDR3 sequences, around 58% occurring once; the ten biggest clones make up 0.95% to 1.3%. This specimen was CD4+ T cells from blood, taken before SARS-CoV-2 vaccination. The receptors derive from a human donor who had recovered from COVID-19.

This chain joins TRBV20-1 and TRBJ2-2; D may be TRBD1 (6 bases). The CDR3 extends over 16 amino acids. Germline V gene data show CDR1 as DFQATT and CDR2 as SNEGSKA (reference sequence). Trimming cost V 3 bases and J 4 bases, with 18 bases left between them. CDR3 amino acids: CSASIARGFGTGELFF. DNA of the CDR3: TGCAGTGCTAGTATCGCCAGGGGATTTGGCACCGGGGAGCTGTTTTTT.

The V gene is TRBV28, the J gene TRBJ1-5; D is undetermined. Germline-derived CDR1 and CDR2 are MDHEN and SYDVKM. This CDR3 is built from 13 residues. V was cut by 3 bases and J by 4 bases, with 7 bases left in between. In DNA form, the CDR3 reads TGTGCCAGCAGTTTTGTCAGAAATCAGCCCCAGCATTTT. Residues: CASSFVRNQPQHF.

This clonotype was seen a handful of times. The CDR3 DNA follows: TGTGCCAGCAGTCCGACCGGGACAGGGGGCTACGAGCAGTACTTC. Its translation is CASSPTGTGGYEQYF. The chain employs TRBV27 and TRBJ2-7, with 11 bases identical to TRBD1. CDR1 and CDR2 from the germline V gene are MNHEY and SMNVEV (reference sequence). The CDR3 covers 15 residues. J was trimmed by 3 bases and V by 5 bases; bases with no gene match: 6.

The chain recombines TRBV6-1 with TRBJ1-1; 8 nucleotides match TRBD1. Trimming cost V 6 bases and J 3 bases; bases outside gene matches: 6. The CDR3 spans 14 residues. CDR1 is MNHNS, CDR2 SASEGT, per germline. CDR3: CASSSGGADTEAFF. CDR3 coding DNA: TGTGCCAGCAGCTCAGGGGGCGCGGACACTGAAGCTTTCTTT.

This chain uses TRBV6-1 with TRBJ1-4; TRBD1 is a possible D gene (5 bases). The V gene's germline CDR1 is MNHNS and CDR2 SASEGT. V dropped 8 bases and J dropped 6 bases, with 16 bases sitting between them. The CDR3 runs to 14 residues. CDR3 sequence: CASSRQLRDEKLFF. The DNA of the CDR3 is TGTGCCAGCTCCCGACAGCTGCGCGATGAAAAACTGTTTTTT.

The chain carries TRBV7-2 and TRBJ2-7, with D uncertain. The CDR3 consists of 12 residues. The V gene's germline CDR1 is SGHTA and CDR2 FQGNSA. Trimming pared 4 bases from V and 2 bases from J, leaving 6 bases between. This chain's CDR3 is CASSYNTYEQYF. DNA for the CDR3: TGTGCCAGCAGCTATAATACCTACGAGCAGTACTTC.

V and J are TRBV29-1 and TRBJ2-7; 9 nucleotides align to TRBD1. V gave up 1 base and J gave up 2 bases; unmatched junction bases: 15. This CDR3 has 18 residues. CDR1 and CDR2 (germline): SQVTM, ANQGSEA. The CDR3 here is CSVEGGRVGTGRTYEQYF. The CDR3 region has the DNA TGCAGCGTTGAAGGCGGGCGGGTAGGGACAGGGCGAACCTACGAGCAGTACTTC.

The rearrangement links TRBV20-1 to TRBJ1-4, with D possibly TRBD1 on 6 matching bases. Trimming shortened V by 3 bases and J by 1 base, and 12 bases separated the two germline ends. The CDR3 sequence is 15 residues long. Per the germline V gene, CDR1 is DFQATT and CDR2 is SNEGSKA (reference sequence). This CDR3 is CSARPVRGTNEKLFF. Written as DNA, the CDR3 is TGCAGTGCTAGGCCTGTCAGGGGAACTAATGAAAAACTGTTTTTT.

In this sample, this clonotype turned up a few times. CDR3 sequence (DNA): TGCAGTACCAGATTCAAGGGGCGAGATCAGCCCCAGCATTTT. Its protein product is CSTRFKGRDQPQHF. The V gene is TRBV20-1, the J gene TRBJ1-5; possibly TRBD1 for D (5 bases). Germline loops: CDR1 DFQATT, CDR2 SNEGSKA (reference sequence). V lost 8 bases and J 5 bases, leaving 19 bases between the germline ends. The CDR3 extends over 14 amino acids.